Each of the 30 T cell receptor beta chains below was sequenced from the same sample in a study of blood T cell repertoires in COVID-19. Measured with immunoSEQ multiplex PCR; TCRdb has only the in-frame clones, and not every one. The table records almost 55,000 clones, 80% to 90% of them present only once. Sequenced sample: peripheral blood. The receptors were gathered from a human donor in a cohort sampled during active COVID-19.

The chain employs TRBV18 and TRBJ2-3, with 11 positions matching TRBD2. This CDR3 region has 16 residues. Germline V lookup: CDR1 KGHSH, CDR2 LQKENI. V trimming: 6 bases; J trimming: 3 bases; junction bases outside the gene matches: 8. CDR3 in amino acids: CASSYFSGRATDTQYF. The CDR3 bases are TGTGCCAGCTCGTACTTTAGCGGGAGGGCAACAGATACGCAGTATTTT.

The chain couples TRBV19 to TRBJ2-2, with 7 bases lining up with TRBD2. The CDR3 has 14 residues. V was pared by 5 bases and J by 0 bases, with 0 bases of the junction left unmatched. Germline V gene data show CDR1 as LNHDA and CDR2 as SQIVND (reference sequence). CDR3 protein: CASSGLANTGELFF. The CDR3 nucleotides are TGTGCCAGTAGTGGACTAGCGAACACCGGGGAGCTGTTTTTT. Complete variable domain (other parts from reference TRBV19 and TRBJ2-2): DGGITQSPKYLFRKEGQNVTLSCEQNLNHDAMYWYRQDPGQGLRLIYYSQIVNDFQKGDIAEGYSVSREKKESFPLTVTSAQKNPTAFYLCASSGLANTGELFFGEGSRLTVL.

The chain carries TRBV28 and TRBJ1-2; 8 positions match TRBD1. CDR1 is MDHEN and CDR2 is SYDVKM in the germline V gene. The CDR3 is made up of 17 amino acids. J was trimmed by 2 bases and V by 6 bases; bases with no gene match: 14. The CDR3 loop is CASRGGQGAYQNYGYTF. The CDR3 DNA reads as TGTGCCAGCAGAGGAGGGCAGGGGGCATATCAAAACTATGGCTACACCTTC.

This chain uses TRBV21-1 with TRBJ2-4; TRBD2, as called in the table, went unchecked against the DNA. TRBV21-1 is a pseudogene segment. CDR3 length: 12 amino acids. The CDR3 DNA follows: TGTGCCAGCAGGGGAGGGAAAAACATTCAGTACTTC. Protein product: CASRGGKNIQYF.

This chain joins TRBV28 and TRBJ2-1; 9 bases line up with TRBD2. Losses at the gene ends were 3 bases for V and 3 bases for J; bases not matched to a gene: 12. The CDR3 extends over 18 amino acids. Germline-derived CDR1 and CDR2 are MDHEN and SYDVKM. The CDR3 loop is CASSFRQRGALIYNEQFF. The CDR3 DNA reads TGTGCCAGCAGTTTCCGCCAGCGGGGGGCCCTAATCTACAATGAGCAGTTCTTC.

The chain carries TRBV2 and TRBJ1-2; 7 nucleotides line up with TRBD1. Germline V CDR1 and CDR2: SNHLY, FYNNEI. The J segment lost 4 bases and the V segment lost 6 bases, leaving 11 bases of the junction unmatched. The CDR3 length is 15 residues. CDR3 coding DNA: TGTGCCAGCAGCTCAACCAGGGGGAACTCCTATGGCTACACCTTC. It encodes CASSSTRGNSYGYTF.

The genes are TRBV4-1 and TRBJ1-5; 11 positions match TRBD1. The CDR3 is 15 residues long. V lost 5 bases to trimming and J lost 7 bases; unmatched junction nucleotides: 7. Germline V gene data show CDR1 as MGHRA and CDR2 as YSYEKL. DNA of the CDR3: TGCGCCAGCAGCGCCACGGGACAGGGGGGGCAGCCCCAGCATTTT. Translating it yields CASSATGQGGQPQHF.

The rearrangement joins TRBV12-3 or TRBV12-4 to TRBJ2-5, with D possibly TRBD2 on 6 matching bases. The CDR3 runs 13 residues. V dropped 5 bases and J dropped 1 base, with 8 bases sitting between them. This CDR3 reads CASSRGGQETQYF. CDR3 bases: TGTGCCAGCAGTCGGGGAGGCCAAGAGACCCAGTACTTC.

V gene TRBV5-1 combines with J gene TRBJ2-3, with 7 positions matching TRBD1. The CDR3 length is 14 residues. Losses at the gene ends were 5 bases for V and 2 bases for J; bases not matched to a gene: 5. Germline-derived CDR1 and CDR2 are SGHRS and YFSETQ. In nucleotides, the CDR3 is TGCGCCAGCAGTTCACAGGGGCACACAGATACGCAGTATTTT. Its protein product is CASSSQGHTDTQYF. Drawing the rest from reference TRBV5-1 and TRBJ2-3, the complete variable domain is KAGVTQTPRYLIKTRGQQVTLSCSPISGHRSVSWYQQTPGQGLQFLFEYFSETQRNKGNFPGRFSGRQFSNSRSEMNVSTLELGDSALYLCASSSQGHTDTQYFGPGTRLTVL.

The chain has TRBV7-6 and TRBJ1-4; TRBD1 aligns across 11 bases. The V gene end was trimmed by 6 bases and the J gene end by 7 bases; junction bases not matched to a gene: 7. CDR3 length equals 15 residues. Germline V gives CDR1 SGHVS, CDR2 FNYEAQ. CDR3 region: CASSIGQGAPEKLFF. CDR3 in DNA: TGTGCCAGCAGTATCGGACAGGGGGCGCCTGAAAAACTGTTTTTT.

V usage is TRBV28 and J usage is TRBJ2-2; D ambiguous. The CDR3 extends over 11 amino acids. CDR1 MDHEN and CDR2 SYDVKM come from the germline V gene. Trimming stripped 7 bases from V and 7 bases from J, with 7 bases between. The CDR3 here is CASNRGGELFF. The CDR3, as DNA: TGTGCCAGCAATCGAGGCGGGGAGCTGTTTTTT.

CDR3 region: CASSPANRVTNEKLFF. CDR3 DNA sequence: TGTGCCAGCAGCCCGGCTAACAGGGTCACTAATGAAAAACTGTTTTTT. This chain links TRBV7-8 with TRBJ1-4; D is perhaps TRBD1 (6 bases). V was clipped by 5 bases and J by 2 bases, with 15 bases between them. CDR1 and CDR2 from the germline V gene are SGHVS and FQNEAQ. The CDR3 sequence is 16 residues long.

V is TRBV7-8 and J is TRBJ1-1; unclear D gene. The V and J ends lost 5 bases and 8 bases respectively, with 9 bases between them. This CDR3 region has 11 residues. Germline V lookup: CDR1 SGHVS, CDR2 FQNEAQ. CDR3 loop: CASSPGVEAFF. The CDR3 DNA follows: TGTGCCAGCAGCCCCGGGGTAGAAGCTTTCTTT.

This rearrangement joins TRBV18 to TRBJ1-5, with a tentative D call TRBD1 (5 bases). Looked up from germline, CDR1 is KGHSH and CDR2 is LQKENI. The CDR3 is 13 amino acids. The V end lost 0 bases, the J end lost 6 bases, and 6 bases lay between the germline ends. The CDR3 region has the DNA TGTGCCAGCTCACCACCGGGACTTCAGCCCCAGCATTTT. It yields the protein CASSPPGLQPQHF. The full variable domain, its missing parts supplied by reference TRBV18 and TRBJ1-5, is NAGVMQNPRHLVRRRGQEARLRCSPMKGHSHVYWYRQLPEEGLKFMVYLQKENIIDESGMPKERFSAEFPKEGPSILRIQQVVRGDSAAYFCASSPPGLQPQHFGDGTRLSIL.

The table lists this clone with a count of one. The gene calls are TRBV5-1 and TRBJ1-4; TRBD1 matches at 7 bases. The length of the CDR3 is 13 residues. CDR1 is SGHRS and CDR2 is YFSETQ in the germline V gene. The V segment lost 4 bases and the J segment 8 bases; nucleotides outside the gene matches: 5. In DNA, the CDR3 is TGCGCCAGCAGCGCAGGGGGAATCGAAAAACTGTTTTTT. Translated: CASSAGGIEKLFF.

This chain joins TRBV24-1 and TRBJ1-2; TRBD1 might be the D (6 bases). The V gene's germline CDR1 is KGHDR and CDR2 SFDVKD. V dropped 4 bases and J dropped 4 bases, with 12 bases sitting between them. The CDR3 loop spans 14 amino acids. CDR3 amino acids: CATSDIQGRYGYTF. CDR3 DNA: TGTGCCACCAGTGACATACAGGGTCGCTATGGCTACACCTTC.

The rearrangement uses TRBV6-5 and TRBJ2-3; a weak D match, TRBD1 (6 bases). Germline CDR1 MNHEY, CDR2 SVGAGI. This CDR3 region has 14 residues. V was trimmed by 0 bases and J by 3 bases, leaving 7 bases between them. This CDR3 is CASSYSTGTDTQYF. The CDR3 bases are TGTGCCAGCAGTTACTCCACAGGGACAGATACGCAGTATTTT.

The chain uses TRBV24-1 and TRBJ2-5; TRBD2 aligns across 9 bases. Per germline, CDR1 KGHDR and CDR2 SFDVKD. V gave up 3 bases and J gave up 2 bases; unmatched junction bases: 6. The CDR3 totals 16 residues. The CDR3 region is CATSDAGGRGQETQYF. As DNA, the CDR3 is TGTGCCACCAGTGATGCGGGAGGGAGGGGGCAAGAGACCCAGTACTTC.

The sample holds one count of this clone. This chain joins TRBV7-8 and TRBJ2-7, with D unclear. Trimming removed 1 base at V and 3 bases at J, with 7 bases between. This CDR3 has 13 residues. The germline V gene encodes CDR1 SGHVS and CDR2 FQNEAQ. The CDR3 coding sequence is TGTGCCAGCAGCTTAGTGTACGGCTACGAGCAGTACTTC. Its translation is CASSLVYGYEQYF.

This chain links TRBV20-1 with TRBJ1-4; 7 bases match TRBD1. J lost 8 bases, V lost 3 bases, and 12 bases had no gene match. The CDR3 totals 15 residues. The germline CDR1 and CDR2 sequences are DFQATT and SNEGSKA (reference sequence). The CDR3 is CSASHSTGIAEKLFF. CDR3 DNA sequence: TGCAGTGCTAGTCACTCGACAGGGATAGCCGAAAAACTGTTTTTT.

V and J are TRBV5-6 and TRBJ2-2, with 9 bases lining up with TRBD1. The CDR3 sequence is 16 residues long. The ends lost 3 bases at V and 7 bases at J; junction bases unmatched: 10. Germline loops: CDR1 SGHDT, CDR2 YYEEEE. Here the CDR3 reads CASSSQMTGGSGELFF. CDR3 bases: TGTGCCAGCAGCTCCCAAATGACAGGGGGGAGCGGGGAGCTGTTTTTT.

This rearrangement joins TRBV5-4 to TRBJ2-2; 10 bases align to TRBD1. The V segment lost 4 bases and the J segment 4 bases; nucleotides outside the gene matches: 4. Germline values: CDR1 SGHNT, CDR2 YYREEE (reference sequence). The CDR3 has 15 amino acids. As DNA, the CDR3 is TGTGCCAGCAGCCCGGACAGGGGGGCCACCGGGGAGCTGTTTTTT. Its protein is CASSPDRGATGELFF.

The chain employs TRBV6-5 and TRBJ1-1; D is possibly TRBD1 (5 bases). The V end lost 5 bases, the J end lost 0 bases, and 13 bases lay between the germline ends. The CDR3 spans 15 residues. Germline V gene data show CDR1 as MNHEY and CDR2 as SVGAGI. The CDR3 nucleotides read TGTGCCAGCAGTCTGACGGGGGGTCTGAACACTGAAGCTTTCTTT. Protein: CASSLTGGLNTEAFF.

This rearrangement joins TRBV12-3 or TRBV12-4 to TRBJ2-3; unclear D gene. The CDR3 is made up of 13 amino acids. V gave up 10 bases and J gave up 0 bases, with 11 bases separating them. The CDR3, as DNA: TGTGCCACGAATCGAGGCAGCACAGATACGCAGTATTTT. This codes for CATNRGSTDTQYF.

The rearrangement uses TRBV9 and TRBJ1-5; TRBD1 might be the D (5 bases). This CDR3 contains 16 residues. The germline gives CDR1 SGDLS, CDR2 YYNGEE. Trimming left V 3 bases short and J 0 bases short, with 13 bases between. The CDR3, as DNA: TGTGCCAGCAGCGATCAGGGCCCTGATAGCAATCAGCCCCAGCATTTT. Amino acids: CASSDQGPDSNQPQHF. The full variable domain, with the rest looked up from reference TRBV9 and TRBJ1-5, is DSGVTQTPKHLITATGQRVTLRCSPRSGDLSVYWYQQSLDQGLQFLIQYYNGEERAKGNILERFSAQQFPDLHSELNLSSLELGDSALYFCASSDQGPDSNQPQHFGDGTRLSIL.

J is TRBJ2-3 and V is TRBV10-2, with 11 bases matching TRBD2. The germline V gene encodes CDR1 WSHSY and CDR2 SAAADI. After removal of 6 bases from V and 3 bases from J, the junction contained 5 bases not matched to a gene. The CDR3 has 15 amino acids. CDR3 loop: CASSPTSGKTDTQYF. The CDR3 DNA sequence: TGCGCCAGCAGCCCGACTAGCGGGAAAACAGATACGCAGTATTTT.

This chain joins TRBV28 and TRBJ2-1, with 7 bases matching TRBD2. Germline CDR1 is MDHEN and CDR2 is SYDVKM. V lost 6 bases, J lost 6 bases, and 17 bases stayed unmatched. There are 17 residues in the CDR3. DNA of the CDR3: TGTGCCAGCAGCCGTCCCCCTGGCGGGAGAGAGGGCAATGAGCAGTTCTTC. This gives the protein CASSRPPGGREGNEQFF.

The J gene is TRBJ1-5, the V gene TRBV28; TRBD1 might be the D (5 bases). Trimming removed 3 bases from V and 0 bases from J, with 9 bases in between. CDR1 is MDHEN and CDR2 is SYDVKM in the germline V gene. The CDR3 has 15 amino acids. This CDR3 reads CASSLDTRSNQPQHF. The CDR3 coding sequence is TGTGCCAGCAGTTTGGACACCCGTAGCAATCAGCCCCAGCATTTT.

The chain is built from TRBV5-1 and TRBJ2-1; no reliable D call. This CDR3 has 14 amino acids. Trimming pared 4 bases from V and 0 bases from J, leaving 8 bases between. CDR1 is SGHRS, CDR2 YFSETQ, per germline. CDR3 sequence reads: CASSNPSSYNEQFF. The CDR3 nucleotides are TGCGCCAGCAGCAATCCTAGCTCCTACAATGAGCAGTTCTTC.

The chain has TRBV5-1 and TRBJ1-4, with a weak D call TRBD1 (6 bases). Germline V gene lookup returns CDR1 SGHRS and CDR2 YFSETQ. Trimming pared 4 bases from V and 8 bases from J, leaving 15 bases between. This CDR3 region has 14 residues. CDR3 residues: CASSLTGLREKLFF. The CDR3 nucleotides are TGCGCCAGCAGCCTCACAGGGTTGCGGGAAAAACTGTTTTTT.